These 19 T cell receptor beta chains were all obtained from the same sample, sequenced in a study of cytomegalovirus exposure and HLA in healthy donors. The PCR had 60 Vbeta and 13 Jbeta primers. Profiled with immunoSEQ multiplex PCR; TCRdb holds only in-frame clones, not every one. Of under 200,000 clones listed, approximately 80% are singletons. Sequenced sample: PBMCs. All receptors come from a woman between 50 and 59 years old in good health and CMV-seronegative.

The rearrangement uses TRBV5-1 and TRBJ2-3, with D possibly TRBD2 on 5 matching bases. Between the trimmed V and J ends, which lost 2 bases and 2 bases, there was a span of 9 bases. The CDR3 totals 14 residues. Germline V gene sequence: CDR1 SGHRS, CDR2 YFSETQ. The CDR3 sequence: CASSFRGTTDTQYF. In DNA, the CDR3 is TGCGCCAGCAGCTTCCGGGGAACCACAGATACGCAGTATTTT.

The chain is built from TRBV5-4 and TRBJ2-2; the D gene is possibly TRBD2 (7 bases). The CDR3 runs to 13 residues. V lost 10 bases and J lost 1, with 11 bases in between. Germline V lookup: CDR1 SGHNT, CDR2 YYREEE (reference sequence). As DNA, the CDR3 is TGTGCCGGGGGCGGGAGGAACACCGGGGAGCTGTTTTTT. It is translated as CAGGGRNTGELFF.

The chain has TRBV19 and TRBJ1-1; 9 bases match TRBD1. The CDR3 totals 15 residues. Germline-derived CDR1 and CDR2 are LNHDA and SQIVND (reference sequence). Trimming cost V 6 bases and J 3 bases; bases outside gene matches: 8. The CDR3 loop reads CASSLGQGRYTEAFF. The CDR3 nucleotides are TGTGCCAGTAGCTTGGGACAGGGACGATACACTGAAGCTTTCTTT.

The V and J genes are TRBV6-1 and TRBJ2-7; TRBD1 aligns across 7 bases. The CDR3 spans 14 residues. Germline values: CDR1 MNHNS, CDR2 SASEGT. Trimming took 6 bases from V and 0 from J; bases not matched to a gene: 5. DNA of the CDR3: TGTGCCAGCAGGGGACAGCTTTACTCCTACGAGCAGTACTTC. The encoded protein is CASRGQLYSYEQYF.

Points on this clone: Sequence at one end of the junction differs from germline and may be a read error. The chain couples TRBV7-9 to TRBJ1-1; D ambiguous. Germline CDR1 SEHNR, CDR2 FQNEAQ (reference sequence). The CDR3 loop spans 12 amino acids. CDR3 region: CSSSFGDTEAFF. DNA for the CDR3: TGTTCCAGCAGCTTTGGAGACACTGAAGCTTTCTTT. The full variable domain, with the rest looked up from reference TRBV7-9 and TRBJ1-1, is DTGVSQNPRHKITKRGQNVTFRCDPISEHNRLYWYRQTLGQGPEFLTYFQNEAQLEKSRLLSDRFSAERPKGSFSTLEIQRTEQGDSAMYLCSSSFGDTEAFFGQGTRLTVV.

The chain joins TRBV28 to TRBJ2-4; TRBD2 aligns across 7 bases. Unmatched junction bases numbered 10, after V lost 7 bases and J lost 7 bases. The germline V gene has CDR1 MDHEN and CDR2 SYDVKM. The CDR3 has 14 residues. The CDR3 loop reads CASNWGTTGNIQYF. CDR3 coding DNA: TGTGCCAGCAATTGGGGGACTACCGGTAACATTCAGTACTTC. Filled out from reference TRBV28 and TRBJ2-4, the complete variable domain reads DVKVTQSSRYLVKRTGEKVFLECVQDMDHENMFWYRQDPGLGLRLIYFSYDVKMKEKGDIPEGYSVSREKKERFSLILESASTNQTSMYLCASNWGTTGNIQYFGAGTRLSVL.

This clone was seen only once. The chain links TRBV6-5 to TRBJ2-7, with D possibly matching TRBD2 (5 bases). There are 14 residues in the CDR3. The germline CDR1 and CDR2 sequences are MNHEY and SVGAGI. Trimming removed 7 bases from V and 5 bases from J, with 18 bases in between. The CDR3 sequence: CASKRRFTGNEQYF. CDR3 DNA: TGTGCCAGCAAACGAAGGTTTACGGGGAACGAGCAGTACTTC.

This clone appeared a single time. The V call is TRBV10-3, the J call TRBJ2-5; D possibly corresponds to TRBD1 (6 bases). Germline V gives CDR1 ENHRY, CDR2 SYGVKD. The CDR3 contains 14 residues. V was shortened by 0 bases and J by 4 bases, with 9 bases between the two germline ends. The CDR3, as DNA: TGTGCCATCAGTGAGTCAACAGGGATAGAGACCCAGTACTTC. It codes for CAISESTGIETQYF.

Note on this clone: Sequence at one end of the junction differs from germline and may be a read error. The V gene is TRBV6-5, the J gene TRBJ2-1; TRBD2 is a possible D gene (5 bases). Per germline, CDR1 MNHEY and CDR2 SVGAGI. The CDR3 covers 14 residues. CDR3 DNA sequence: TGTGCCAGCAGGGACTCCAGGACCTACAGTGAGCAGTTCTTC. Its translation: CASRDSRTYSEQFF.

This chain uses TRBV7-2 with TRBJ1-5, with a tentative D call TRBD1 (5 bases). V gave up 3 bases and J gave up 2 bases, with 23 bases separating them. The CDR3 spans 19 residues. CDR1 SGHTA and CDR2 FQGNSA come from the germline V gene. The CDR3 DNA sequence: TGTGCCAGCAGCTTTGACGCAACGCAGGGCCTAGGGCGCAATCAGCCCCAGCATTTT. It translates to CASSFDATQGLGRNQPQHF.

This chain connects TRBV30 to TRBJ2-7, with D possibly TRBD2 on 6 matching bases. V gave up 4 bases and J gave up 4 bases, with 14 bases separating them. The CDR3 is 13 amino acids. Germline V gives CDR1 GTSNPN, CDR2 SVGIG (reference sequence). For the CDR3, the DNA is TGTGCCTGGAATCGGGACTCCCGATACGAGCAGTACTTC. This codes for CAWNRDSRYEQYF.

The chain combines TRBV14 with TRBJ1-3; 7 bases map to TRBD1. J was trimmed by 1 base and V by 0 bases; bases with no gene match: 9. The length of the CDR3 is 18 residues. The germline gives CDR1 SGHDN, CDR2 FVKESK. CDR3 sequence: CASSQEFGTVISGNTIYF. In DNA form, the CDR3 reads TGTGCCAGCAGCCAAGAGTTCGGGACAGTTATATCTGGAAACACCATATATTTT.

The genes are TRBV11-2 and TRBJ2-1, with TRBD2 matching 7 bases. Germline loops: CDR1 SGHAT, CDR2 FQNNGV. With V trimmed by 1 base and J by 3 bases, 9 bases remained unmatched. The CDR3 totals 17 residues. The CDR3 DNA sequence: TGTGCCAGCAGCTTAGCGGGCGGGGGTTCTCACTACAATGAGCAGTTCTTC. Translation gives CASSLAGGGSHYNEQFF.

V gene TRBV9 combines with J gene TRBJ2-5, with 10 nucleotides matching TRBD2. This CDR3 region has 18 residues. Trimming at V came to 4 bases and at J to 2 bases, leaving 14 bases not matched to a gene. Germline V gene data show CDR1 as SGDLS and CDR2 as YYNGEE. As DNA, the CDR3 is TGTGCCAGCAGCCCCGTCGGGATAGCGGGAGGAAGTCAAGAGACCCAGTACTTC. This encodes CASSPVGIAGGSQETQYF.

This chain uses TRBV6-4 with TRBJ2-7; the D gene is possibly TRBD1 (6 bases). The CDR3 is 12 residues long. Trimming removed 7 bases at V and 3 bases at J, with 10 bases between. The germline V gene has CDR1 MRHNA and CDR2 SNTAGT. The CDR3 protein is CASIKTGYEQYF. CDR3 sequence (DNA): TGTGCCAGCATCAAGACAGGCTACGAGCAGTACTTC.

The chain recombines TRBV28 with TRBJ2-4, with a possible D match to TRBD2 (6 bases). Trimming removed 3 bases at V and 3 bases at J, with 18 bases between. Germline V gene data show CDR1 as MDHEN and CDR2 as SYDVKM. The CDR3 consists of 17 residues. The CDR3 DNA reads TGTGCCAGCAGTTTCGCGGGGACTCTCGGGGGCAAAAACATTCAGTACTTC. Residues: CASSFAGTLGGKNIQYF.

The chain links TRBV9 to TRBJ2-5, with D tentatively TRBD2 (5 bases). V was clipped by 4 bases and J by 5 bases, with 9 bases between them. Germline V gene lookup returns CDR1 SGDLS and CDR2 YYNGEE. This CDR3 comprises 12 residues. CDR3 in amino acids: CASSYPGETQYF. CDR3 in DNA: TGTGCCAGCAGCTATCCGGGGGAGACCCAGTACTTC.

V is TRBV7-3 and J is TRBJ2-7; 9 nucleotides align to TRBD1. This CDR3 contains 16 residues. The germline V gene has CDR1 SGHTA and CDR2 FQGTGA. V dropped 1 base and J dropped 6; count of bases not matched to a gene: 10. The CDR3 sequence: CASSLIGVDRGGEQYF. As DNA, the CDR3 is TGTGCCAGCAGCTTAATCGGGGTGGACAGGGGTGGCGAGCAGTACTTC.

The rearrangement joins TRBV5-1 to TRBJ2-7; 8 nucleotides agree with TRBD2. This CDR3 has 17 residues. Germline lookup yields CDR1 SGHRS and CDR2 YFSETQ. V trimming: 3 bases; J trimming: 4 bases; junction bases outside the gene matches: 15. The CDR3 reads CASSSKSGGTWAYEQYF. CDR3 coding DNA: TGCGCCAGCAGCTCTAAAAGCGGGGGAACTTGGGCGTACGAGCAGTACTTC.